This record covers a single T cell receptor (beta chain). The sample comes from a study of blood T cell repertoires in COVID-19. Across the study: Samples came from the United States, Italy and Spain, spanning acute and convalescent COVID-19. In each case, the material was cDNA or gDNA derived from T cells, B-cell-depleted T cells, or PBMCs.

Clones were read by immunoSEQ multiplex PCR, and TCRdb kept only the in-frame ones, dropping some. The sample yields around 200,000 clones, roughly four fifths seen once. Trimming shortened V by 0 bases and J by 2 bases, and 11 bases separated the two germline ends. The CDR3 is 15 amino acids. Germline V gene sequence: CDR1 WNHNN, CDR2 SYGVQD (reference sequence). The sequenced material came from peripheral blood. This chain links TRBV10-1 with TRBJ2-7; D is possibly TRBD1 (5 bases). The receptor was isolated from a man aged 45 to 65 who had recovered from COVID-19. The CDR3 is CASSESAGPTYEQYF. The DNA of the CDR3 is TGCGCCAGCAGTGAGTCGGCAGGGCCAACCTACGAGCAGTACTTC.